One and the same sample provided the 18 T cell receptor beta chains below, sequenced in a study of T cells in localized non-small cell lung cancer. Method: immunoSEQ multiplex PCR; TCRdb's copy keeps in-frame clones and lacks some. Here the sample spans under 95,000 clones, around 84% being singletons. The material sequenced was peripheral blood, taken before any cancer treatment. The receptors stem from a female donor over 55 with stage I lung adenocarcinoma.

The chain combines TRBV14 with TRBJ2-1; TRBD2 agrees at 9 bases. Looked up from germline, CDR1 is SGHDN and CDR2 is FVKESK. The J segment lost 5 bases and the V segment lost 5 bases, leaving 22 bases of the junction unmatched. The CDR3 sequence is 20 residues long. This CDR3 is CASSDSSGASRGSNHNEQFF. CDR3 DNA: TGTGCCAGCAGCGACTCTAGCGGGGCGTCACGGGGGTCTAACCACAATGAGCAGTTCTTC.

V and J are TRBV7-6 and TRBJ1-5, with D possibly being TRBD1 (5 bases). The CDR3 loop spans 13 amino acids. Germline CDR1 SGHVS, CDR2 FNYEAQ. Trimming took off 0 bases at V and 5 bases at J, with 5 bases between the two ends. Here the CDR3 reads CASSLAGDQPQHF. CDR3 DNA: TGTGCCAGCAGCTTAGCAGGGGATCAGCCCCAGCATTTT.

This chain connects TRBV5-8 to TRBJ1-1; D might be TRBD1 (6 bases). CDR1 and CDR2 from the germline V gene are SGHTS and YDEGEE. The V end lost 3 bases, the J end lost 4 bases, and 19 bases lay between the germline ends. The CDR3 runs to 16 residues. The CDR3 sequence: CASSSGFGGRVTEAFF. The CDR3 DNA reads TGTGCCAGCAGCTCGGGCTTTGGGGGGCGCGTCACTGAAGCTTTCTTT.

This chain connects TRBV1 to TRBJ2-5; TRBD2 is the table's D call, not checked against the DNA. TRBV1 is recorded as a pseudogene. The CDR3 is 15 amino acids. The CDR3: CTETPGTSGKETQYF. The CDR3 DNA reads TGCACCGAAACCCCCGGGACTAGCGGAAAAGAGACCCAGTACTTC.

This rearrangement joins TRBV7-8 to TRBJ1-1; TRBD1 is a possible D gene (5 bases). Trimming shortened V by 1 base and J by 7 bases, and 16 bases separated the two germline ends. CDR1 is SGHVS and CDR2 is FQNEAQ in the germline V gene. The CDR3 totals 15 residues. The CDR3: CASSLVRSGWSEAFF. The DNA of the CDR3 is TGTGCCAGCAGCTTAGTACGTTCAGGGTGGAGTGAAGCTTTCTTT. The full variable domain, in which reference TRBV7-8 and TRBJ1-1 provide the parts outside the CDR3, is GAGVSQSPRYKVAKRGQDVALRCDPISGHVSLFWYQQALGQGPEFLTYFQNEAQLDKSGLPSDRFFAERPEGSVSTLKIQRTQQEDSAVYLCASSLVRSGWSEAFFGQGTRLTVV.

This rearrangement joins TRBV7-9 to TRBJ1-4, with D perhaps TRBD1 (5 bases). Germline loops: CDR1 SEHNR, CDR2 FQNEAQ (reference sequence). Between the trimmed V and J ends, which lost 5 bases and 5 bases, there was a span of 12 bases. The CDR3 is 14 amino acids. The CDR3 region is CASSAGALNEKLFF. The CDR3 DNA sequence: TGTGCCAGCAGCGCCGGGGCTTTAAATGAAAAACTGTTTTTT.

V is TRBV7-2 and J is TRBJ1-1; 8 positions agree with TRBD1. There are 13 residues in the CDR3. The germline gives CDR1 SGHTA, CDR2 FQGNSA. Germline trimming cut 3 bases from V and 7 bases from J; bases unmatched to any gene: 4. The CDR3 DNA is TGTGCCAGCAGCTTTAAACAGGGGGTTGAAGCTTTCTTT. Translation: CASSFKQGVEAFF.

This clone was observed a few times. The chain is built from TRBV5-8 and TRBJ2-7; unclear D gene. In germline, CDR1 is SGHTS, CDR2 YDEGEE. There are 14 residues in the CDR3. V lost 5 bases and J 0 bases, leaving 12 bases between the germline ends. Written as DNA, the CDR3 is TGTGCCAGCAGATCCCGTAGGAGCTCCTACGAGCAGTACTTC. It translates to CASRSRRSSYEQYF.

The chain carries TRBV9 and TRBJ2-7; D not certain. V was cut by 0 bases and J by 1 base, with 8 bases left in between. The germline gives CDR1 SGDLS, CDR2 YYNGEE. The CDR3 is 14 residues long. The CDR3 here is CASSVASTSYEQYF. CDR3 nucleotide sequence: TGTGCCAGCAGCGTAGCATCAACATCCTACGAGCAGTACTTC.

This clone was recorded a few times. Additional DNA sequences in this sample encode the identical CDR3. The V gene is TRBV19, the J gene TRBJ1-5; D possibly corresponds to TRBD1 (5 bases). The CDR3 contains 12 residues. V was trimmed by 2 bases and J by 7 bases, leaving 6 bases between them. CDR1 LNHDA and CDR2 SQIVND come from the germline V gene (reference sequence). CDR3: CASSIQGQPQHF. CDR3 bases: TGTGCCAGTAGTATACAGGGCCAGCCCCAGCATTTT. Together with reference TRBV19 and TRBJ1-5, the CDR3 gives the full variable domain: DGGITQSPKYLFRKEGQNVTLSCEQNLNHDAMYWYRQDPGQGLRLIYYSQIVNDFQKGDIAEGYSVSREKKESFPLTVTSAQKNPTAFYLCASSIQGQPQHFGDGTRLSIL.

This sequence joins TRBV7-9 and TRBJ2-3, with TRBD2 matching 7 bases. The J segment lost 5 bases and the V segment lost 3 bases, leaving 8 bases of the junction unmatched. The CDR3 is 15 residues long. Germline-derived CDR1 and CDR2 are SEHNR and FQNEAQ (reference sequence). The CDR3 nucleotides read TGTGCCAGCAGCTTGGCGGGAGCGTCCCGAGATACGCAGTATTTT. Its translation is CASSLAGASRDTQYF. The full variable domain, its missing parts supplied by reference TRBV7-9 and TRBJ2-3, is DTGVSQNPRHKITKRGQNVTFRCDPISEHNRLYWYRQTLGQGPEFLTYFQNEAQLEKSRLLSDRFSAERPKGSFSTLEIQRTEQGDSAMYLCASSLAGASRDTQYFGPGTRLTVL.

The chain joins TRBV7-2 to TRBJ1-1; 7 positions agree with TRBD1. This CDR3 is built from 17 residues. Germline assignment: CDR1 SGHTA and CDR2 FQGNSA. J lost 1 base, V lost 0 bases, and 8 bases had no gene match. CDR3 in DNA: TGTGCCAGCAGCTTAGCAAGAGGACAGGCCGAGAACACTGAAGCTTTCTTT. This encodes CASSLARGQAENTEAFF.

Here the CDR3 reads CASSLGDYAGSSYNEQFF. In nucleotides, the CDR3 is TGTGCCAGCAGCTTAGGTGATTATGCGGGCTCCTCCTACAATGAGCAGTTCTTC. The rearrangement uses TRBV11-1 and TRBJ2-1, with D possibly matching TRBD2 (5 bases). Looked up from germline, CDR1 is SGHAT and CDR2 is FQDESV (reference sequence). The CDR3 totals 18 residues. The V end was cut by 1 base, the J end by 0 bases, with 16 bases between.

V usage is TRBV5-1 and J usage is TRBJ2-5; tentatively, D is TRBD1 (6 bases). The CDR3 extends over 13 amino acids. The V end lost 4 bases, the J end lost 1 base, and 8 bases lay between the germline ends. Germline V gives CDR1 SGHRS, CDR2 YFSETQ. DNA of the CDR3: TGCGCCAGCAGCGTGGACAGCCAAGAGACCCAGTACTTC. As protein: CASSVDSQETQYF.

This rearrangement joins TRBV20-1 to TRBJ2-1; no clear D gene. V was trimmed by 3 bases and J by 10 bases, leaving 7 bases between them. Germline CDR1 DFQATT, CDR2 SNEGSKA (reference sequence). The CDR3 runs to 10 residues. CDR3 nucleotides: TGCAGTGCTAGCGGTCTGGAGCAGTTCTTC. Protein product: CSASGLEQFF.

This chain joins TRBV6-1 and TRBJ2-7, with TRBD1 matching 10 bases. V dropped 10 bases and J dropped 3; count of bases not matched to a gene: 6. The CDR3 is 13 amino acids. Looked up from germline, CDR1 is MNHNS and CDR2 is SASEGT. Here the CDR3 reads CATHRDRGYEQYF. For the CDR3, the DNA is TGTGCCACCCACCGGGACAGGGGCTACGAGCAGTACTTC.

The chain has TRBV5-1 and TRBJ1-1; D may be TRBD1 (5 bases). The CDR3 is 16 residues long. CDR1 and CDR2 from the germline V gene are SGHRS and YFSETQ. The V gene lost 0 bases and the J gene lost 4 bases, with 16 bases spanning the gap. The CDR3 region has the DNA TGCGCCAGCAGCTTGGAGGCGAGGGGATCGAGCACTGAAGCTTTCTTT. Translation: CASSLEARGSSTEAFF. Filled out from reference TRBV5-1 and TRBJ1-1, the complete variable domain reads KAGVTQTPRYLIKTRGQQVTLSCSPISGHRSVSWYQQTPGQGLQFLFEYFSETQRNKGNFPGRFSGRQFSNSRSEMNVSTLELGDSALYLCASSLEARGSSTEAFFGQGTRLTVV.

The chain recombines TRBV19 with TRBJ1-1; unclear D gene. The germline V gene encodes CDR1 LNHDA and CDR2 SQIVND (reference sequence). V was pared by 3 bases and J by 1 base, with 12 bases between. The CDR3 consists of 15 residues. CDR3 region: CASSISWAGNTEAFF. The CDR3 DNA is TGTGCCAGTAGTATCAGTTGGGCAGGGAACACTGAAGCTTTCTTT.